These T cell receptor beta chains were read from a single sample in a study of T-cell reconstitution after alpha-beta-depleted transplantation in children. Via MiXCR, TCRdb re-called the PCR reads, giving one row per CDR3 protein. The data show around 250,000 distinct CDR3 sequences, roughly a quarter seen once. Sequencing was performed on PBMCs, taken before TCRalphabeta/CD19-depleted stem cell transplant. The receptors shown here come from a girl aged 2 to 10 with Fanconi anemia, due to receive a stem cell transplant. CDR3s include the opening cysteine and the closing phenylalanine or tryptophan. A D gene is named only where the DNA matches it firmly. Not every row has a clone size; where given, it reads once, few, many or a size class.

clone size	V gene	D gene	J gene	CDR3 DNA	CDR3 protein
many	TRBV7-2	.	TRBJ2-2	TGTGCCAGCAGCTTATTGATACCTAACACCGGGGAGCTGTTTTTT	CASSLLIPNTGELFF
.	TRBV7-6	.	TRBJ2-1	TGTGCCAGCAGCTTAGAGGCAGGGGACAATGAGCAGTTCTTC	CASSLEAGDNEQFF
many	TRBV29-1	.	TRBJ2-5	TGCAGCGTTGAAGATCGCGGACAGCAAGAGACCCAGTACTTC	CSVEDRGQQETQYF
many	TRBV20-1	.	TRBJ1-1	TGCAGTGCGGCCGGGAACACTGAAGCTTTCTTT	CSAAGNTEAFF
many	TRBV20-1	.	TRBJ2-6	TGCAGTGCTAGACGGCTAGCTGGGGCCTCTGGGGCCAACGTCCTGACTTTC	CSARRLAGASGANVLTF
.	TRBV30	.	TRBJ1-2	TGTGCCTGGAGTGTCAGAAGCTATGGCTACACCTTC	CAWSVRSYGYTF
.	TRBV7-3	.	TRBJ2-1	TGTGCCAGCAGCAAAGCTAGGGAAAACAATGAGCAGTTCTTC	CASSKARENNEQFF
.	TRBV20-1	.	TRBJ1-1	TGCAGTGCTAGGCGGGGGGTCACTGAAGCTTTCTTT	CSARRGVTEAFF
.	TRBV6-1	TRBD2	TRBJ2-7	TGTGCCAGCAAGCGGGGGAACAACGAGCAGTACTTC	CASKRGNNEQYF
few	TRBV7-2	.	TRBJ2-4	TGTGCCAGCAGCTTAGCGGACACGTGGGACAAAAACATTCAGTACTTC	CASSLADTWDKNIQYF
few	TRBV25-1	.	TRBJ2-1	TGTGCCAGCAGTGAATATTCGGGATCTGGGTACAATGAGCAGTTCTTC	CASSEYSGSGYNEQFF
.	TRBV29-1	.	TRBJ2-4	TGCAGCGTCGGCTCATTAACAGGGTCAGCCAAAAACATTCAGTACTTC	CSVGSLTGSAKNIQYF
many	TRBV7-2	TRBD2	TRBJ2-1	TGTGCCAGCAGCCCGCGAACTTTAGCGGGAGAGTACAATGAGCAGTTCTTC	CASSPRTLAGEYNEQFF
many	TRBV24-1	.	TRBJ2-2	TGTGCCACCAGTGATCTTTCGGACGGGTACACCGGGGAGCTGTTTTTT	CATSDLSDGYTGELFF
many	TRBV5-1	.	TRBJ1-4	TGCGCCAGCAGCTTCCGGGGACCAACTAATGAAAAACTGTTTTTT	CASSFRGPTNEKLFF
many	TRBV25-1	.	TRBJ1-3	TGTGCCAGCAGGAGGGGAAACACCATATATTTT	CASRRGNTIYF
once	TRBV7-2	.	TRBJ2-3	TGTGCCAGCAGCTTAGTCGTCAGCTATACGCAGTATTTT	CASSLVVSYTQYF
.	TRBV20-1	.	TRBJ2-1	TGCAGTGCTATTAAAGACAGATACAATGAGCAGTTCTTC	CSAIKDRYNEQFF
many	TRBV7-2	TRBD2	TRBJ2-5	TGTGCCAGCAGCACCCGCGGGGGGCGACAAGAGACCCAGTACTTC	CASSTRGGRQETQYF
.	TRBV7-2	TRBD2	TRBJ2-5	TGTGCCAGCAGCTTAACCGCGGGAGCCCAGTACTTC	CASSLTAGAQYF
many	TRBV7-3	TRBD2	TRBJ2-3	TGTGCCAGCAGCTTAAGGCGGGAGAATACGCAGTATTTT	CASSLRRENTQYF
.	TRBV6-1	.	TRBJ2-4	TGTGCCAGCAGTCCCTCCAGGAGGGGAGCCAAAAACATTCAGTACTTC	CASSPSRRGAKNIQYF
.	TRBV29-1	TRBD1	TRBJ2-7	TGCAGCGTTGAAGCCGGGACAGGTACCTACGAGCAGTACTTC	CSVEAGTGTYEQYF
many	TRBV7-2	.	TRBJ2-3	TGTGCCAGCCGCCCTTCGGGCTTCAATGGGTATTTT	CASRPSGFNGYF
many	TRBV3-1	.	TRBJ2-1	TGTGCCAGCAGGGGGTTCGGTGAGCAGTTCTTC	CASRGFGEQFF
few	TRBV20-1	.	TRBJ2-7	TGCAGTGCTAGAGGAGACGGAACTAACGGGAGCTCCTACGAGCAGTACTTC	CSARGDGTNGSSYEQYF
many	TRBV20-1	.	TRBJ2-3	TGCAGTGCTCAGCTGATCCTAGCAGATACGCAGTATTTT	CSAQLILADTQYF
.	TRBV11-2	TRBD2	TRBJ2-1	TGTGCCAGCAGCTTAGATCTAGCGGGGTCATTTTTTAGCTCCTACAATGAGCAGTTCTTC	CASSLDLAGSFFSSYNEQFF
.	TRBV6-1	.	TRBJ2-7	TGTGCCACCCCATCGGGACATCCCTACGAGCAGTACTTC	CATPSGHPYEQYF
many	TRBV20-1	.	TRBJ2-3	TGCAGTGCTAGAGATCCTAGTACAGATACGCAGTATTTT	CSARDPSTDTQYF
.	TRBV6-6	.	TRBJ2-7	TGTGCCAGCTTTGCGGAAACCTACGAGCAGTACTTC	CASFAETYEQYF
.	TRBV10-2	TRBD2	TRBJ2-3	TGCGCCAGCAGTGGAGAGCGGGGAACTAGCACAGATACGCAGTATTTT	CASSGERGTSTDTQYF
.	TRBV20-1	TRBD2	TRBJ2-7	TGCAGTGCTAGAGGCCGACTAGCTACTGTTTACGAGCAGTACTTC	CSARGRLATVYEQYF
.	TRBV5-6	.	TRBJ2-7	TGTGCCAGCAACCACAGGGAATCCTACGAGCAGTACTTC	CASNHRESYEQYF
many	TRBV5-1	TRBD1	TRBJ1-2	TGCGCCAGCGGCCTACCGGGACAGGGATCCTATGGCTACACCTTC	CASGLPGQGSYGYTF
many	TRBV29-1	.	TRBJ2-7	TGCAGCGTTGAAGTAGGGCTAAACGAGCAGTACTTC	CSVEVGLNEQYF
.	TRBV20-1	.	TRBJ2-5	TGCAGCCTGCTATTGGGAGAGACCCAGTACTTC	CSLLLGETQYF
few	TRBV29-1	TRBD2	TRBJ2-6	TGCAGCGTTGAAATGGCGGGGGAATCTGGGGCCAACGTCCTGACTTTC	CSVEMAGESGANVLTF
.	TRBV27	TRBD1	TRBJ2-7	TGTGCCAGCAGTTTATACGGACAGGGCCGATACTACGAGCAGTACTTC	CASSLYGQGRYYEQYF
once	TRBV27	TRBD2	TRBJ2-1	TGTGCCAGCAGTTTACTCTCGCGGAGCGGGAGGCACGATGAGCAGTTCTTC	CASSLLSRSGRHDEQFF